These T cell receptor beta chains were read from a single sample in a study of T cells in Graves' hyperthyroidism and ophthalmopathy. One entry per CDR3 protein results from TCRdb running MiXCR on the multiplex PCR reads. The sample gives roughly 580,000 distinct CDR3 sequences, around 45% of which show up once; 8.2% is in the top ten. Material: peripheral blood or thyroid tissue (not recorded which). All receptors come from a woman younger than 35 with Graves' hyperthyroidism. Both conserved end residues are part of each CDR3.

v_gene	j_gene	CDR3aa
TRBV7-6	TRBJ2-7	CASSRGAGLSYEQYF
TRBV29-1	TRBJ1-5	CSAGQGQPQHF
TRBV25-1	TRBJ1-2	CASSDSDRGFGYGYTF
TRBV20-1	TRBJ1-2	CSVRGPGTNYGYTF
TRBV7-2	TRBJ2-5	CASSPLRAQETQYF
TRBV2	TRBJ1-1	CASSPDRAYPEAFF
TRBV7-2	TRBJ1-1	CASSFYGAEAFF
TRBV7-9	TRBJ2-7	CASRPGLAGAPPYF
TRBV2	TRBJ1-2	CASAQSHEGPGYTF
TRBV10-3	TRBJ1-1	CASSEGVGDGNTEAFF
TRBV7-8	TRBJ1-2	CASSLDPAGGYGYTF
TRBV7-9	TRBJ2-7	CASSRQSYEQYF
TRBV12-3/TRBV12-4	TRBJ2-6	CASRRASGANVLTF
TRBV7-8	TRBJ1-5	CASSPRDSNQPQHF
TRBV20-1	TRBJ1-5	CSASGGPSNQPQHF
TRBV24-1	TRBJ2-2	CATGLAGGNTGELLF
TRBV7-8	TRBJ1-5	CASSAWTGDQPQHF
TRBV29-1	TRBJ2-5	CSVDPFGRTQYF